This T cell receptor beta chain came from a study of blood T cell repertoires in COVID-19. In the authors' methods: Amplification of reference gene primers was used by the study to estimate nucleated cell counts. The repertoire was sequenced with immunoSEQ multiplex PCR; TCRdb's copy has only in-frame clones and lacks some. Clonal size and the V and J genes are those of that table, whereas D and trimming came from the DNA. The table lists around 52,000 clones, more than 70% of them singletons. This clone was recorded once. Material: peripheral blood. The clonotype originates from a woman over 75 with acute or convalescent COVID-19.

CDR3 loop: CASSIDPSVHGYTF. CDR3 nucleotides: TGTGCCAGTAGTATAGATCCCAGCGTGCATGGCTACACCTTC. The rearrangement uses TRBV19 and TRBJ1-2; D uncertain. Trimming removed 0 bases at V and 6 bases at J, with 11 bases between. The germline V gene encodes CDR1 LNHDA and CDR2 SQIVND (reference sequence). This CDR3 is 14 amino acids long.